One sample yielded the 5 T cell receptor beta chains listed below, sequenced in a study of T cell responses to AZD1222 COVID-19 vaccine. Measured with immunoSEQ multiplex PCR; TCRdb has only the in-frame clones, and not every one. The sample gives more than 140,000 clones, about 90% of which show up once; roughly 4.6% is in the top ten. The sequencing here drew on peripheral blood, taken on day 0 of AZD1222 vaccination. These receptors all stem from an adult in good health.

This rearrangement joins TRBV5-4 to TRBJ1-6; 7 positions match TRBD1. The junction had 9 bases not matched to a gene; V was cut back by 4 bases and J by 8 bases. The CDR3 spans 15 residues. Germline-derived CDR1 and CDR2 are SGHNT and YYREEE (reference sequence). The CDR3 DNA follows: TGTGCCAGCAGCGGAAAACAGGGGTTGGATTCACCCCTCCACTTT. This gives the protein CASSGKQGLDSPLHF.

The chain joins TRBV10-3 to TRBJ1-2; D perhaps matches TRBD1 (5 bases). The CDR3 has 13 amino acids. CDR1 is ENHRY and CDR2 is SYGVKD in the germline V gene. Trimming took off 10 bases at V and 6 bases at J, with 18 bases between the two ends. CDR3 bases: TGTGCCAGCACGGAGGGGAGAGCGGATGGCTACACCTTC. The encoded protein is CASTEGRADGYTF.

This chain uses TRBV5-6 with TRBJ2-5, with D tentatively TRBD1 (6 bases). The ends were cut back, 5 bases at V and 2 bases at J, with 16 bases in the middle. This CDR3 is built from 15 residues. Germline V gives CDR1 SGHDT, CDR2 YYEEEE. The CDR3, as DNA: TGTGCCAGCAGGAGGGGTTGGGGGCCGCAAGAGACCCAGTACTTC. It codes for CASRRGWGPQETQYF.

The rearrangement joins TRBV7-3 to TRBJ2-2; 7 bases match TRBD2. This CDR3 is built from 19 residues. V dropped 3 bases and J dropped 6; count of bases not matched to a gene: 19. The germline V gene has CDR1 SGHTA and CDR2 FQGTGA. The CDR3, as DNA: TGTGCCAGCAGCTTGGTTCCCGAGGTAGCGGGTTTAAAGTCCGGGGAGCTGTTTTTT. Encoded protein: CASSLVPEVAGLKSGELFF.

CDR3 nucleotide sequence: TGTGCCAGCAGTTCCGTGTCACTGGGACCATACAGCTCCTACGAGCAGTACTTC. The encoded protein is CASSSVSLGPYSSYEQYF. The V call is TRBV27, the J call TRBJ2-7; D could derive from TRBD1 or TRBD2 (5 bases each). Trimming shortened V by 4 bases and J by 0 bases, and 22 bases separated the two germline ends. Germline lookup yields CDR1 MNHEY and CDR2 SMNVEV (reference sequence). The CDR3 contains 18 residues.